This TCR beta chain emerged from a study of T cell repertoires in cytomegalovirus infection. This clonotype was recorded many times. The CDR3 runs 15 residues. Germline V gives CDR1 SGHTA, CDR2 FQGTGA. Trimming took 4 bases from V and 4 from J; bases not matched to a gene: 5. TCRdb redid the calling of the reads with MiXCR, one entry per CDR3 protein. This sample carries 290,000 or so distinct CDR3 sequences, 8% to 10% of them seen once, and the ten largest clones take around 2.4%. The receptor's source is a human donor in good health (CMV status not recorded). Some clones in this sample may be carry-over from other donors' samples. V is TRBV7-3 and J is TRBJ2-1, with 9 bases lining up with TRBD2. The specimen was PBMCs. This chain's CDR3 is CASSSSAGGYNEQFF. Written as DNA, the CDR3 is TGTGCCAGCAGCTCCTCTGCGGGGGGGTACAATGAGCAGTTCTTC. Variable domain in full (rest from reference TRBV7-3 and TRBJ2-1): GAGVSQTPSNKVTEKGKYVELRCDPISGHTALYWYRQSLGQGPEFLIYFQGTGAADDSGLPNDRFFAVRPEGSVSTLKIQRTERGDSAVYLCASSSSAGGYNEQFFGPGTRLTVL.